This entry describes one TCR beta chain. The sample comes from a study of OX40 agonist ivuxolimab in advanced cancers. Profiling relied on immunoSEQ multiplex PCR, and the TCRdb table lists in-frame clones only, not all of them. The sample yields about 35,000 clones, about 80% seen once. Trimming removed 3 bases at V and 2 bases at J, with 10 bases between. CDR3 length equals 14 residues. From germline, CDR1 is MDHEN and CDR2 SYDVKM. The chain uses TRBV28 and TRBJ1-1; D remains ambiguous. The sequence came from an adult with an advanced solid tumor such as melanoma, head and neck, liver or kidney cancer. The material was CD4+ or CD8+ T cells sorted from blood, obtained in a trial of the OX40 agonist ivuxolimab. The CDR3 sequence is CASSFPGDNTEAFF. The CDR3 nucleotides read TGTGCCAGCAGTTTCCCCGGGGATAACACTGAAGCTTTCTTT.